This TCR beta chain appears in the sequencing data of a study of CD8+CD57+ T cells in acquired aplastic anemia. Overall study context: Each DNA sample taken from sorted CD4+ and CD8+ cells came to about 3.4 ug on average. As sequenced from healthy donors, CD4+ cells averaged around 10 million reads. Overall study results and limits: CD8+ Simpson's diversity showed no significant patient-control difference. Sharing between patients and controls was observed for around 27 CD8+ CDR3 sequences.

TCR beta VDJ combinations and CDR3 sequences were profiled from genomic DNA. TCRdb re-analysed the reads in MiXCR, keeping a single row per CDR3 protein. This sample has about 110,000 distinct CDR3 sequences, with about half found just once. This CDR3 comprises 18 residues. The junction had 9 bases not matched to a gene; V was cut back by 2 bases and J by 2 bases. CDR1 is SGHVS, CDR2 FNYEAQ, per germline. This clonotype was observed at least ten times. As yet, its antigen is unknown. The chain recombines TRBV7-6 with TRBJ2-5, with TRBD2 matching 12 bases. This receptor was taken from a human donor in good health, serving as a control. The sequenced material came from sorted CD4+, CD8+, or CD8+CD57+ T cells (not recorded which) from PBMCs. As DNA, the CDR3 is TGTGCCAGCAGCTTACTAGCGGGGGGGCTCGGGAAACAAGAGACCCAGTACTTC. Translating gives CASSLLAGGLGKQETQYF.